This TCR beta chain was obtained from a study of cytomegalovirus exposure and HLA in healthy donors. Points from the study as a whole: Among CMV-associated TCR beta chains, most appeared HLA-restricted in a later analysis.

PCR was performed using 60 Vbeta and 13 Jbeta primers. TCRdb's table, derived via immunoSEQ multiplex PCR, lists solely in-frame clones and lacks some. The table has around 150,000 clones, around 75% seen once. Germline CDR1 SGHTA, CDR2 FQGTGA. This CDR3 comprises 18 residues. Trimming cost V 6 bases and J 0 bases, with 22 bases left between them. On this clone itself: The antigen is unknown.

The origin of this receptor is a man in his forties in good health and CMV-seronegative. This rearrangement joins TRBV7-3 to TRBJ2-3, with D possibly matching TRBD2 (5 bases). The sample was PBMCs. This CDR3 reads CASSPGGRSYASTDTQYF. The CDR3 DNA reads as TGTGCCAGCAGTCCAGGCGGGCGATCCTACGCTAGCACAGATACGCAGTATTTT.